The sample holds one count of the clone carrying this T cell receptor beta chain. Germline V gives CDR1 SGHRS, CDR2 YFSETQ. The CDR3 length is 13 residues. Trimming left V 4 bases short and J 10 bases short, with 15 bases between. This sample was taken from a study of blood T cell repertoires in COVID-19. Sequenced by immunoSEQ multiplex PCR; TCRdb stores in-frame clones only, minus some. In the table there are nearly 95,000 clones, 85% to 90% of which are singletons. The gene calls are TRBV5-1 and TRBJ2-1; weak D call: TRBD1 (6 bases). The TCR was taken from a human donor with active COVID-19. The donor label of this sample is uncertain. Specimen: peripheral blood. Here the CDR3 DNA reads TGCGCCAGCAGCCGGTTCACCGGGACAGAGCAGTTCTTC. Translated: CASSRFTGTEQFF.